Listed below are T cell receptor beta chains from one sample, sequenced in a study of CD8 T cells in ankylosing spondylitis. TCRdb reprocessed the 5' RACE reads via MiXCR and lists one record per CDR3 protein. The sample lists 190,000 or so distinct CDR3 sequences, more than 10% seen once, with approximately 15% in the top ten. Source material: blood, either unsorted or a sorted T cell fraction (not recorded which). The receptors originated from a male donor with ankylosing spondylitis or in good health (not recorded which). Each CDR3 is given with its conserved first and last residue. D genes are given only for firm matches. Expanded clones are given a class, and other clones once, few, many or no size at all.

CDR3 DNA: TGTGCCAGCAGTTACGCGAAGGGGGAGGTGATTGACACCGGGGAGCTGTTTTTT
CDR3 protein: CASSYAKGEVIDTGELFF
V gene: TRBV6-5
clone size: few
D gene: -
J gene: TRBJ2-2

CDR3 DNA: TGCGCCAGCATTCAGGGGGAAGGGGGCACTGAAGCTTTCTTT
CDR3 protein: CASIQGEGGTEAFF
V gene: TRBV5-1
clone size: many
D gene: TRBD1
J gene: TRBJ1-1

CDR3 DNA: TGCGCCAGCAGCGATCAGAGTGAAGCTTTCTTT
CDR3 protein: CASSDQSEAFF
V gene: TRBV5-1
clone size: -
D gene: -
J gene: TRBJ1-1

CDR3 DNA: TGTGCCAGCAGCGTGGGGGGGGCCCGCTACGAGCAGTACTTC
CDR3 protein: CASSVGGARYEQYF
V gene: TRBV7-9
clone size: few
D gene: -
J gene: TRBJ2-7

CDR3 DNA: TGCAGTGCTAGAGACGGGGCCTTCTACGAGCAGTACTTC
CDR3 protein: CSARDGAFYEQYF
V gene: TRBV20-1
clone size: -
D gene: -
J gene: TRBJ2-7

CDR3 DNA: TGTGCCTGGAGTGTCGTGGTCGGCTACGAGCAGTACTTC
CDR3 protein: CAWSVVVGYEQYF
V gene: TRBV30
clone size: -
D gene: -
J gene: TRBJ2-7

CDR3 DNA: TGTGCCAGCAGTCGATCGCCGGGACAGGGAAGGGACGAGCAGTACTTC
CDR3 protein: CASSRSPGQGRDEQYF
V gene: TRBV6-1
clone size: -
D gene: TRBD1
J gene: TRBJ2-7

CDR3 DNA: TGCGCCAGCAGTGATTTGGGCGGAGAGCAGTACTTC
CDR3 protein: CASSDLGGEQYF
V gene: TRBV10-2
clone size: many
D gene: -
J gene: TRBJ2-7

CDR3 DNA: TGTGCCAGCAGGGGACAGGGTCTGGGTGAGCAGTTCTTC
CDR3 protein: CASRGQGLGEQFF
V gene: TRBV27
clone size: few
D gene: TRBD1
J gene: TRBJ2-1

CDR3 DNA: TGTGCCAGCAGTGAAGCAGGACTCTACGAGCAGTACTTC
CDR3 protein: CASSEAGLYEQYF
V gene: TRBV2
clone size: -
D gene: -
J gene: TRBJ2-7

CDR3 DNA: TGTGCCAGCATCTCGCCGCTGGGTGAAGCTTTCTTT
CDR3 protein: CASISPLGEAFF
V gene: TRBV27
clone size: -
D gene: -
J gene: TRBJ1-1

CDR3 DNA: TGTGCCAGCAGCCGGGACAGGCAAGGCGAGCAGTACTTC
CDR3 protein: CASSRDRQGEQYF
V gene: TRBV5-6
clone size: -
D gene: TRBD1
J gene: TRBJ2-7

CDR3 DNA: TGTGCCAGCAGTCCTAGCGTGAGGCAAGAGACCCAGTACTTC
CDR3 protein: CASSPSVRQETQYF
V gene: TRBV7-9
clone size: -
D gene: -
J gene: TRBJ2-5

CDR3 DNA: TGCAGTGCTAGTAACAGGGGGCAGGTCTATGGCTACACCTTC
CDR3 protein: CSASNRGQVYGYTF
V gene: TRBV20-1
clone size: few
D gene: TRBD1
J gene: TRBJ1-2

CDR3 DNA: TGTGCCAGCACCCCCCGCGCGGGGGACCAAGAGACCCAGTACTTC
CDR3 protein: CASTPRAGDQETQYF
V gene: TRBV12-3/TRBV12-4
clone size: many
D gene: TRBD2
J gene: TRBJ2-5

CDR3 DNA: TGTGCCAGCTCGGAGCGGGGGGGCCCGTCCAATGAGCAGTTCTTC
CDR3 protein: CASSERGGPSNEQFF
V gene: TRBV6-4
clone size: few
D gene: TRBD2
J gene: TRBJ2-1

CDR3 DNA: TGTGCCAGCAGCCCCCGACCGGGTACCCAGTACTTC
CDR3 protein: CASSPRPGTQYF
V gene: TRBV5-6
clone size: few
D gene: -
J gene: TRBJ2-5

CDR3 DNA: TGTGCCGGCCGAGGAGACCCTAGCACAGATACGCAGTATTTT
CDR3 protein: CAGRGDPSTDTQYF
V gene: TRBV7-9
clone size: -
D gene: -
J gene: TRBJ2-3

CDR3 DNA: TGTGCCAGCCAAGCGGTGGCTCGAGATACGCAGTATTTT
CDR3 protein: CASQAVARDTQYF
V gene: TRBV12-3/TRBV12-4
clone size: many
D gene: -
J gene: TRBJ2-3

CDR3 DNA: TGTGCCAGCAGAGGCACTAGCGGATACAATGAGCAGTTCTTC
CDR3 protein: CASRGTSGYNEQFF
V gene: TRBV3-1
clone size: -
D gene: TRBD2
J gene: TRBJ2-1

CDR3 DNA: TGTGCCAGCAAAGACCAGGGCTATGGCTACACCTTC
CDR3 protein: CASKDQGYGYTF
V gene: TRBV27
clone size: many
D gene: -
J gene: TRBJ1-2

CDR3 DNA: TGTGCCAGCAGCGTAGGTCCGCTGTTACCCTATGGCTACACCTTC
CDR3 protein: CASSVGPLLPYGYTF
V gene: TRBV9
clone size: few
D gene: -
J gene: TRBJ1-2

CDR3 DNA: TGTGCCAGCAGCCAAGAGAGGGCTGGCGAGCAGTACTTC
CDR3 protein: CASSQERAGEQYF
V gene: TRBV4-2
clone size: -
D gene: -
J gene: TRBJ2-7

CDR3 DNA: TGTGCCAGCAGTTTACGGGGACGAAGCTCCTACGAGCAGTACTTC
CDR3 protein: CASSLRGRSSYEQYF
V gene: TRBV12-3/TRBV12-4
clone size: many
D gene: -
J gene: TRBJ2-7

CDR3 DNA: TGTGCCAGCAGTGAAGGAACAGGAGACTACGAGCAGTACTTC
CDR3 protein: CASSEGTGDYEQYF
V gene: TRBV6-1
clone size: few
D gene: -
J gene: TRBJ2-7

CDR3 DNA: TGTGCCAGCAGCTTCGTGGGAGGGGGAGCAGATACGCAGTATTTT
CDR3 protein: CASSFVGGGADTQYF
V gene: TRBV5-5
clone size: -
D gene: -
J gene: TRBJ2-3

CDR3 DNA: TGTGCCAGCAGCCAAGCAGGGGCCCTGAACACTGAAGCTTTCTTT
CDR3 protein: CASSQAGALNTEAFF
V gene: TRBV14
clone size: -
D gene: -
J gene: TRBJ1-1

CDR3 DNA: TGTGCCAGCAGCCAGGGGACAGGCTACGAGCAGTACTTC
CDR3 protein: CASSQGTGYEQYF
V gene: TRBV4-1
clone size: many
D gene: TRBD1
J gene: TRBJ2-7

CDR3 DNA: TGTGCCAGCAGCCCCGGGGGGGTTTTCTACGAGCAGTACTTC
CDR3 protein: CASSPGGVFYEQYF
V gene: TRBV7-9
clone size: few
D gene: TRBD2
J gene: TRBJ2-7

CDR3 DNA: TGTGCCACCAGCAGCTCGCTTCTAGCGTCCTACGAGCAGTACTTC
CDR3 protein: CATSSSLLASYEQYF
V gene: TRBV15
clone size: -
D gene: -
J gene: TRBJ2-7

CDR3 DNA: TGCAGCGTTCCAGGTGATTTGACCTACGAGCAGTACTTC
CDR3 protein: CSVPGDLTYEQYF
V gene: TRBV29-1
clone size: few
D gene: -
J gene: TRBJ2-7

CDR3 DNA: TGCGCCAGCAGCCAAGATAATAGGGTCGCCGGGGATCTGTTTTTT
CDR3 protein: CASSQDNRVAGDLFF
V gene: TRBV4-1
clone size: -
D gene: -
J gene: TRBJ2-2

CDR3 DNA: TGCGCCAGCAGCCCCGCGGACAGGGCCTACGAGCAGTACTTC
CDR3 protein: CASSPADRAYEQYF
V gene: TRBV4-1
clone size: -
D gene: TRBD1
J gene: TRBJ2-7

CDR3 DNA: TGTGCCAGCACTGGGAGAAATGCCAGGGGTGAGCAGTACTTC
CDR3 protein: CASTGRNARGEQYF
V gene: TRBV7-9
clone size: -
D gene: -
J gene: TRBJ2-7

CDR3 DNA: TGTGCCAGCAGCCATCCCCAGGGTGAAGATACGCAGTATTTT
CDR3 protein: CASSHPQGEDTQYF
V gene: TRBV3-1
clone size: few
D gene: -
J gene: TRBJ2-3

CDR3 DNA: TGTGCCATCAGTACCGGGACAGGGGGCACCGGGGAGCTGTTTTTT
CDR3 protein: CAISTGTGGTGELFF
V gene: TRBV10-3
clone size: -
D gene: TRBD1
J gene: TRBJ2-2

CDR3 DNA: TGTGCCAGCAGTTTACGGTTGAACAGCTATGGCTACACCTTC
CDR3 protein: CASSLRLNSYGYTF
V gene: TRBV27
clone size: -
D gene: -
J gene: TRBJ1-2

CDR3 DNA: TGTGCCAGCACTACGGGGTCGGGGCACACCGGGGAGCTGTTTTTT
CDR3 protein: CASTTGSGHTGELFF
V gene: TRBV12-3/TRBV12-4
clone size: -
D gene: -
J gene: TRBJ2-2

CDR3 DNA: TGTGCCAGCAGTTTTGACAGGGAGGGCGAAAAACTGTTTTTT
CDR3 protein: CASSFDREGEKLFF
V gene: TRBV28
clone size: few
D gene: TRBD1
J gene: TRBJ1-4

CDR3 DNA: TGTGCCATCCGTCCCAGGACCCAGGACCCGTACAATGAGCAGTTCTTC
CDR3 protein: CAIRPRTQDPYNEQFF
V gene: TRBV10-3
clone size: -
D gene: -
J gene: TRBJ2-1

CDR3 DNA: TGCGCCAGCAGCCCGGACTACCAGGGGTTCTCTGGGGCCAACGTCCTGACTTTC
CDR3 protein: CASSPDYQGFSGANVLTF
V gene: TRBV5-1
clone size: few
D gene: -
J gene: TRBJ2-6

CDR3 DNA: TGTGCCAGCAGCCAATCGACCCGGGAGGGCCCCTCCCTCGAGCAGTACTTC
CDR3 protein: CASSQSTREGPSLEQYF
V gene: TRBV4-2
clone size: -
D gene: TRBD2
J gene: TRBJ2-7

CDR3 DNA: TGTGCCACCAGTGATTCGGCGCATACCTACAATGAGCAGTTCTTC
CDR3 protein: CATSDSAHTYNEQFF
V gene: TRBV24-1
clone size: -
D gene: -
J gene: TRBJ2-1

CDR3 DNA: TGCAGCGCCATGCTGGACGGTGAAGCTTTCTTT
CDR3 protein: CSAMLDGEAFF
V gene: TRBV29-1
clone size: -
D gene: -
J gene: TRBJ1-1

CDR3 DNA: TGTGCCAGCAGCTTACCGGGACTAGCGCCCTACAATGAGCTGTTCTTC
CDR3 protein: CASSLPGLAPYNELFF
V gene: TRBV7-6
clone size: few
D gene: TRBD2
J gene: TRBJ2-1

CDR3 DNA: TGTGCCAGCAGCGTAGACCACTGGCACCCAGAGACCCAGTACTTC
CDR3 protein: CASSVDHWHPETQYF
V gene: TRBV9
clone size: -
D gene: -
J gene: TRBJ2-5